This T cell receptor (beta chain) was captured in a study of blood T cell repertoires in COVID-19. Study details: In each case, the material was cDNA or gDNA derived from T cells, B-cell-depleted T cells, or PBMCs.

This CDR3 region has 13 residues. V trimming: 5 bases; J trimming: 4 bases; junction bases outside the gene matches: 3. From germline, CDR1 is MNHEY and CDR2 SVGAGI. This clone was picked up one time. As processed by the authors: Reference gene primer amplification in the assay estimated nucleated cell counts. Method: immunoSEQ multiplex PCR; TCRdb's copy keeps in-frame clones and lacks some. V and J calls and clone size are given by that table; D and trimming were obtained from the DNA. This table holds some 80,000 clones, roughly 90% found once. Sequenced material: peripheral blood. V gene TRBV6-5 combines with J gene TRBJ2-3, with TRBD2 matching 7 bases. This clonotype was sampled from a human donor in a cohort sampled during active COVID-19. CDR3 bases: TGTGCCAGCAGTCCACTAGCGTCAGATACGCAGTATTTT. This codes for CASSPLASDTQYF.